A single sample is the source of the 2 T cell receptor beta chains below, sequenced in a study of vaccination and CD4 T cells after COVID-19. Their antigens are not known. Indicated treatment: 10-day PBMC culture with coronavirus spike peptide pools or control peptides (ViraFEST assay). Unexposed donor CD4+ T cells predated the COVID-19 pandemic, collected 2011-2018. An Oncomine TCR Beta short-read assay was used to sequence the DNA from cultured CD4+ T cells. Once CD4+ T cells had been cultured, genomic DNA was extracted from them. TCRdb ran MiXCR on the PCR reads and lists one entry per CDR3 protein. The table has roughly 12,000 distinct CDR3 sequences, 30% to 45% seen once. Specimen: CD4+ T cells from blood, cultured in vitro. Source of these receptors: a human donor in good health.

This clonotype was seen more than once but under ten times. The rearrangement joins TRBV20-1 to TRBJ2-7, with no clear D. Germline assignment: CDR1 DFQATT and CDR2 SNEGSKA (reference sequence). The length of the CDR3 is 14 residues. Trimming cost V 0 bases and J 2 bases, with 11 bases left between them. The CDR3 loop reads CSARDPLSPYEQYF. The CDR3 DNA sequence: TGCAGTGCTAGAGATCCCCTGTCCCCCTACGAGCAGTACTTC.

The J gene is TRBJ2-3, the V gene TRBV11-2, with D possibly TRBD1 on 5 matching bases. The germline V gene has CDR1 SGHAT and CDR2 FQNNGV. The CDR3 consists of 15 residues. V dropped 0 bases and J dropped 2 bases, with 9 bases sitting between them. The CDR3 DNA reads TGTGCCAGCAGCTTAGAGGGGCGCACCACAGATACGCAGTATTTT. Protein: CASSLEGRTTDTQYF. The entire variable domain, with the rest obtained from reference TRBV11-2 and TRBJ2-3, is as follows: EAGVAQSPRYKIIEKRQSVAFWCNPISGHATLYWYQQILGQGPKLLIQFQNNGVVDDSQLPKDRFSAERLKGVDSTLKIQPAKLEDSAVYLCASSLEGRTTDTQYFGPGTRLTVL.